This T cell receptor beta chain was captured in a study of blood T cells in healthy people across ages. The wider study: In model experiments, template switching was able to capture about one barcoded beta molecule for every two T cells that were present. General observations from the study: As age increased, TCR beta diversity per million T cells fell in a roughly linear fashion. Because donor CMV status was unknown, expanded clonotype changes were possibly confounded.

With regard to this clonotype: The target antigen is unknown.

J was trimmed by 6 bases and V by 7 bases; bases with no gene match: 8. Germline V gene data show CDR1 as MNHEY and CDR2 as SVGAGI. This CDR3 spans 13 amino acids. Together with a sample-barcoded 5' primer, a J-beta primer mix was included in a second PCR lasting roughly 6 to 12 cycles. Each cDNA molecule was tagged by a template-switch adaptor that had 12 random nucleotides. TCRdb recomputed calls from the 5' RACE reads with MiXCR, one row per CDR3 protein. The table has some 1.8 million distinct CDR3 sequences, about two fifths seen once; the top ten hold under 30%. The receptor's source is a human donor in good health. The source material was blood. This chain uses TRBV6-5 with TRBJ1-1; TRBD1 matches 7 bases. CDR3: CASTKGAMAEAFF. Here the CDR3 DNA reads TGTGCCAGCACCAAGGGGGCCATGGCTGAAGCTTTCTTT.